This T cell receptor beta chain was obtained from a study of T cell changes during pregnancy in multiple sclerosis. Generated by immunoSEQ multiplex PCR, the TCRdb table keeps only in-frame clones and is missing some. The sample holds more than 75,000 clones; over 80% are singletons and the top ten take roughly 1%. This clone appeared once. CDR3 size: 17 residues. The V gene's germline CDR1 is SGHTA and CDR2 FQGTGA. The ends were cut back, 10 bases at V and 4 bases at J, with 26 bases in the middle. This clonotype originated in a female donor with multiple sclerosis, enrolled in a pregnancy study. This specimen consisted of peripheral blood, obtained in the first trimester of pregnancy. This chain connects TRBV7-3 to TRBJ2-1, with D tentatively TRBD2 (7 bases). The CDR3 is CANTHPVGGHPYNEQFF. CDR3 DNA: TGTGCCAATACCCACCCCGTGGGGGGGCACCCGTACAATGAGCAGTTCTTC. The full variable domain, completed using reference TRBV7-3 and TRBJ2-1, is GAGVSQTPSNKVTEKGKYVELRCDPISGHTALYWYRQSLGQGPEFLIYFQGTGAADDSGLPNDRFFAVRPEGSVSTLKIQRTERGDSAVYLCANTHPVGGHPYNEQFFGPGTRLTVL.